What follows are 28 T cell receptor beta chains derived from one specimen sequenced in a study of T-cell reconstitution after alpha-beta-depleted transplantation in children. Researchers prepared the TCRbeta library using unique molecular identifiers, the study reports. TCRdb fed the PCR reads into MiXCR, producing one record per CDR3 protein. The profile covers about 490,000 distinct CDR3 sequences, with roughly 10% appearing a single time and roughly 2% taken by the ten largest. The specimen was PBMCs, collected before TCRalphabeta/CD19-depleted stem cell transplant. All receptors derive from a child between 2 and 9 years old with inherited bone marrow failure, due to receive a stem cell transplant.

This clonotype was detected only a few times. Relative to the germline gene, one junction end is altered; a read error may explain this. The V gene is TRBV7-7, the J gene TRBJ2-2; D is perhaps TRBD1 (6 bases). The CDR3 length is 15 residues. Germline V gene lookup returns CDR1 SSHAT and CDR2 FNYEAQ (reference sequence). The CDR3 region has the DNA TGTGCTAGCAGCTTATCTGGGGGCGACACCGGGGAGCTGTTTTTT. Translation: CASSLSGGDTGELFF.

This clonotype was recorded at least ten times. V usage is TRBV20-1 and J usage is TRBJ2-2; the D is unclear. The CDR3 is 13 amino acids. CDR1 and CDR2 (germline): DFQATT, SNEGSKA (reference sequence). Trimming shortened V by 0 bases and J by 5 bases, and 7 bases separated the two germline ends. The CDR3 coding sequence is TGCAGTGCTAGAGATCTCTTGACCGGGGAGCTGTTTTTT. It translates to CSARDLLTGELFF.

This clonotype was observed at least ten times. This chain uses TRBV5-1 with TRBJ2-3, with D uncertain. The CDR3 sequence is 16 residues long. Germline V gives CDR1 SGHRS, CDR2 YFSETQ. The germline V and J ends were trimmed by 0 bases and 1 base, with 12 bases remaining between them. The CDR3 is CASSLEAEWGTDTQYF. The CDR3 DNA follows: TGCGCCAGCAGCTTGGAGGCAGAATGGGGCACAGATACGCAGTATTTT.

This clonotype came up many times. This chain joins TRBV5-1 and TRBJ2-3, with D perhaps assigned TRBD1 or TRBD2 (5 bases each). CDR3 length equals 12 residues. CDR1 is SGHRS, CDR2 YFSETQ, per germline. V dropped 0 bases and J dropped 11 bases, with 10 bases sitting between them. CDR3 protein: CASSLGGRGQYF. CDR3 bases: TGCGCCAGCAGCTTGGGGGGCCGGGGGCAGTATTTT.

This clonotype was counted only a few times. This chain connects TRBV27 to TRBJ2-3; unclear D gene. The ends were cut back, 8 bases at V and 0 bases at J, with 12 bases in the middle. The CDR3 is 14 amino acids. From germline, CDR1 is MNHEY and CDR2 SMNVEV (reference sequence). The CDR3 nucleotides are TGTGCCAGCGCCCCCGGGTCTAGCACAGATACGCAGTATTTT. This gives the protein CASAPGSSTDTQYF.

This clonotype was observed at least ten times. CDR3 region: CSAGGLGNTEAFF. DNA of the CDR3: TGCAGCGCGGGGGGTCTCGGGAACACTGAAGCTTTCTTT. The chain employs TRBV29-1 and TRBJ1-1; D may be TRBD1 (5 bases). Trimming took off 7 bases at V and 1 base at J, with 13 bases between the two ends. This CDR3 has 13 residues. The germline CDR1 and CDR2 sequences are SQVTM and ANQGSEA.

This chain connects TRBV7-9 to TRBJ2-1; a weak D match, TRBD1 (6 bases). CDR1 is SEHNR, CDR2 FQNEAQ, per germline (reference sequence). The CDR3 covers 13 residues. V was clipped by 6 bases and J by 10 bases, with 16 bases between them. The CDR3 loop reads CASSVQGHLEQFF. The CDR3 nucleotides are TGTGCCAGCAGTGTACAGGGCCACCTGGAGCAGTTCTTC.

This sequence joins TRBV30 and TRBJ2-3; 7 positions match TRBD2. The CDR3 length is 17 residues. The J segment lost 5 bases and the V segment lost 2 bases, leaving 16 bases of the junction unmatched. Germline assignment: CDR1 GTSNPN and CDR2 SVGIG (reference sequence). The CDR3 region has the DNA TGTGCCTGGAGTCTTTCGACTAGCAGATATACCCAAGATACGCAGTATTTT. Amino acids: CAWSLSTSRYTQDTQYF.

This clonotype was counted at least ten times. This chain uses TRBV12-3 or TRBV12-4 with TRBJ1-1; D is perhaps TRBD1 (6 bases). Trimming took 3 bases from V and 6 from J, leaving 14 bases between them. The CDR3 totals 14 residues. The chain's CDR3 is CASSLRGQGSEAFF. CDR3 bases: TGTGCCAGCAGTTTGCGGGGGCAGGGTTCTGAAGCTTTCTTT.

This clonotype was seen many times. CDR3 amino acids: CASRPGSSVYGYTF. In DNA form, the CDR3 reads TGTGCCAGCAGACCCGGGAGTTCAGTTTATGGCTACACCTTC. V is TRBV12-3 or TRBV12-4 and J is TRBJ1-2; no clear D. The CDR3 length is 14 residues. The V and J ends lost 6 bases and 5 bases respectively, with 16 bases between them.

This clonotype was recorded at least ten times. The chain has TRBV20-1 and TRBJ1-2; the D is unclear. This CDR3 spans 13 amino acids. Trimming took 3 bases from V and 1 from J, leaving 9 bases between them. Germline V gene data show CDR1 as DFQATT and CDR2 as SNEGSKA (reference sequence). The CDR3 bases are TGCAGTGCTAGTATTCCGGATAACTATGGCTACACCTTC. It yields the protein CSASIPDNYGYTF.

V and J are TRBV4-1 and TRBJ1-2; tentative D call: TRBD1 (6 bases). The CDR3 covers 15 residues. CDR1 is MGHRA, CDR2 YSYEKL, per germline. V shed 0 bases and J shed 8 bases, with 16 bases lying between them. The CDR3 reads CASSQEGAGLRGYTF. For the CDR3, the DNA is TGCGCCAGCAGCCAAGAGGGGGCAGGGCTTCGGGGCTACACCTTC.

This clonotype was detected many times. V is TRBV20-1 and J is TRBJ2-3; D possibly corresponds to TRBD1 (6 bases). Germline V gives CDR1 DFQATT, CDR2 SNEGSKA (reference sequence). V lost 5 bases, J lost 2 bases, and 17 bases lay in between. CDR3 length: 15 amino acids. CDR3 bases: TGCAGTGCTTGGGACATCTTCACCCTCACAGATACGCAGTATTTT. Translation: CSAWDIFTLTDTQYF.

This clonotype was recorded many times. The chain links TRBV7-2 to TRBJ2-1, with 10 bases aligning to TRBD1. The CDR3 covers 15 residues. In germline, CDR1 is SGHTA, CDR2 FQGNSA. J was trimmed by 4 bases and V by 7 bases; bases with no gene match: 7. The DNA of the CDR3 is TGTGCCAGCACCGGGGGGACAGGGGTATACAATGAGCAGTTCTTC. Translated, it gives CASTGGTGVYNEQFF.

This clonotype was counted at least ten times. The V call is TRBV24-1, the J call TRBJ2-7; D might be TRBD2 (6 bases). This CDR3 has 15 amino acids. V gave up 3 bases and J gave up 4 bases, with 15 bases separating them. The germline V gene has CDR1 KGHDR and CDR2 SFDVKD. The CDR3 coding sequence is TGTGCCACCAGTGATACCGGGAGAAGGGGATACGAGCAGTACTTC. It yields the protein CATSDTGRRGYEQYF.

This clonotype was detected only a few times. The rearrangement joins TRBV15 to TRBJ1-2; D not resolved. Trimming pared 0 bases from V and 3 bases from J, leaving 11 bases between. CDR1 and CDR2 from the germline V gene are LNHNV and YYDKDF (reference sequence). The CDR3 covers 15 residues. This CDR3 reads CATSRDPARYYGYTF. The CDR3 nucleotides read TGTGCCACCAGCAGAGACCCGGCGAGATACTATGGCTACACCTTC.

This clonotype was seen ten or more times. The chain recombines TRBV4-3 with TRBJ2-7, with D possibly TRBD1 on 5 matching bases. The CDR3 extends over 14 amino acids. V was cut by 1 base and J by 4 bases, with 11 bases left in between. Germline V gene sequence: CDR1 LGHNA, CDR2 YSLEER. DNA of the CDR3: TGCGCCAGCAGCCAAGGAGTAGGGGTTTACGAGCAGTACTTC. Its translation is CASSQGVGVYEQYF.

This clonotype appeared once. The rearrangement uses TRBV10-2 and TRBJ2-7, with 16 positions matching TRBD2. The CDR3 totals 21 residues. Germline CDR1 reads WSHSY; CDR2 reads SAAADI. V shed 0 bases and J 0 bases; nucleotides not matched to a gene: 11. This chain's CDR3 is CASSESGTSGRALSISYEQYF. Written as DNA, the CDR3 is TGCGCCAGCAGTGAGTCTGGGACTAGCGGGAGGGCCCTCAGTATCTCCTACGAGCAGTACTTC.

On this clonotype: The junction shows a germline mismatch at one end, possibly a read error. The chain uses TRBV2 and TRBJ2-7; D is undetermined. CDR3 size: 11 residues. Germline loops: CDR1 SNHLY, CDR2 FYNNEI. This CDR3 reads CASSPEIWTSF. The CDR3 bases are TGTGCCAGCAGCCCAGAGATATGGACCAGCTTC.

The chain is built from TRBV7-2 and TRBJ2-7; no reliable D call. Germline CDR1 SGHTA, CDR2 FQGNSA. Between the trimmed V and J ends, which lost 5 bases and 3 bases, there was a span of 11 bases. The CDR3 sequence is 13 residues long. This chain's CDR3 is CASSHAPGYEQYF. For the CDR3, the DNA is TGTGCCAGCAGCCACGCTCCCGGCTACGAGCAGTACTTC.

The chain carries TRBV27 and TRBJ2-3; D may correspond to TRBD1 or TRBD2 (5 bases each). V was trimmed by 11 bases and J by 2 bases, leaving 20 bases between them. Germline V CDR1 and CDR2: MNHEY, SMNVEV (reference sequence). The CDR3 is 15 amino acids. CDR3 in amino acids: CASLARGGLTDTQYF. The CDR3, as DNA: TGTGCCTCTCTAGCTAGGGGCGGACTCACAGATACGCAGTATTTT.

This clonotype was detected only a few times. The CDR3 sequence is CASSLPGAGNTIYF. The CDR3 nucleotides read TGTGCCAGCAGCTTACCGGGGGCGGGAAACACCATATATTTT. V usage is TRBV7-2 and J usage is TRBJ1-3; TRBD1 is a possible D gene (6 bases). Germline V lookup: CDR1 SGHTA, CDR2 FQGNSA. V was shortened by 2 bases and J by 4 bases, with 9 bases between the two germline ends. The CDR3 is made up of 14 amino acids.

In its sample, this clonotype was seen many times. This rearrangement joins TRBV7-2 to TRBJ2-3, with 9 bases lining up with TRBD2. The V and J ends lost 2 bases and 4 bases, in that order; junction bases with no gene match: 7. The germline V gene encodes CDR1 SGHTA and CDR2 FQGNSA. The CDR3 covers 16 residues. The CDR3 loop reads CASSLPTSGSADTQYF. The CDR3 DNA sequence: TGTGCCAGCAGCTTACCGACTAGCGGATCCGCAGATACGCAGTATTTT.

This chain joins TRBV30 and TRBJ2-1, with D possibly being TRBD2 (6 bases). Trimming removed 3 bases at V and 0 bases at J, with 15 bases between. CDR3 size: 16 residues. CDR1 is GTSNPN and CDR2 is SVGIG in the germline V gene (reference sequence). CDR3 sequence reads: CAWSAGRPLSYNEQFF. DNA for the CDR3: TGTGCCTGGAGCGCGGGGAGGCCCCTCTCCTACAATGAGCAGTTCTTC.

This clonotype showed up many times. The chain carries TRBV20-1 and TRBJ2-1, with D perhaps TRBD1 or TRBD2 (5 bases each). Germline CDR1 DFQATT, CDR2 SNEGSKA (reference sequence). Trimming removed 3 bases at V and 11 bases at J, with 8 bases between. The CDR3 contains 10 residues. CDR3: CSASLGQQFF. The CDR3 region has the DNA TGCAGTGCTAGCCTGGGACAGCAGTTCTTC.

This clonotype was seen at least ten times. The CDR3 bases are TGTGCCAGCTCACCACCATACAGGGCTTCCTACAATGAGCAGTTCTTC. Encoded protein: CASSPPYRASYNEQFF. The rearrangement links TRBV18 to TRBJ2-1, with D possibly matching TRBD1 (6 bases). From germline, CDR1 is KGHSH and CDR2 LQKENI. The CDR3 contains 16 residues. Trimming removed 0 bases from V and 1 base from J, with 10 bases in between.

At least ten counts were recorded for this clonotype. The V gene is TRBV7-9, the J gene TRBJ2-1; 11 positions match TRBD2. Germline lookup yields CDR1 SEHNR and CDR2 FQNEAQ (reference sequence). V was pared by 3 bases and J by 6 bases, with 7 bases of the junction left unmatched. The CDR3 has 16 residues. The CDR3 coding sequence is TGTGCCAGCAGCTTGCCACTAGCGGGAGAACCCAATGAGCAGTTCTTC. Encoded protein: CASSLPLAGEPNEQFF.

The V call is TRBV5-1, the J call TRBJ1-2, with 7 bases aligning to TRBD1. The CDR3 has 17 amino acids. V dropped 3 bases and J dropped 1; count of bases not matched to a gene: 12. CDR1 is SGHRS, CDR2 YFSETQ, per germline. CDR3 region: CASSSTTGTALNYGYTF. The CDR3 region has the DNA TGCGCCAGCAGCTCAACCACCGGGACAGCGCTTAACTATGGCTACACCTTC.